By frequency in the sample, the clone carrying this TCR beta chain is medium-sized. What it binds is not known. The germline CDR1 and CDR2 sequences are DFQATT and SNEGSKA (reference sequence). The CDR3 spans 13 residues. J gave up 2 bases and V 6 bases, and 4 bases lay outside the gene matches. This sample was taken from a study of quantifying T cell responses using KT2 cells. About the study: Reverse transcription used primers in the TCR alpha and beta constant regions. Overall study results and limits: The number of KT2 alpha and beta sequences was a linear function of input KT2 cells. Even the lowest spike-in, about one KT2 cell per 100,000 PBMC, yielded detectable KT2 sequences.

A single-stranded UMI oligo with SP2 sequence was ligated to cDNA 3' ends. The first PCR ran approximately 4 cycles with an equimolar RC1.1 and RC1.2 beta primer mix. TCR alpha and beta chains were handled separately starting at the second PCR. TCRdb used MiXCR to reprocess the UMI-ligation and nested PCR reads, holding one entry per CDR3 protein. The sample consists of about 33,000 distinct CDR3 sequences, 10% of them appearing once. The chain links TRBV20-1 to TRBJ2-7; 10 positions agree with TRBD2. Sequences were obtained from PBMCs spiked with cells of the T cell clone KT2. This receptor was taken from a human donor. Here the CDR3 DNA reads TGCAGTGCAAATAGCGGGGGGCCCTACGAGCAGTACTTC. Residues: CSANSGGPYEQYF.